Sequencing of this TCR beta chain was carried out in a study of blood T cell repertoires in COVID-19. Study information: PBMCs, B-cell-depleted T cells, or T cells were the source of the cDNA or gDNA that made up the material.

This clone was detected a few times. The germline V gene has CDR1 SGHTA and CDR2 FQGTGA. The V and J ends lost 1 base and 3 bases respectively, with 6 bases between them. This CDR3 spans 13 amino acids. Assay used: immunoSEQ multiplex PCR; TCRdb lists only in-frame clones, some missing. Of 150,000 to 180,000 clones listed, roughly 71% are singletons. The clonotype comes from a woman older than 75 with acute or convalescent COVID-19. V is TRBV7-3 and J is TRBJ1-1; D is perhaps TRBD1 (5 bases). The sequencing sample was made of peripheral blood. Here the CDR3 DNA reads TGTGCCAGCAGCTTAAGGGGCTACACTGAAGCTTTCTTT. Residues: CASSLRGYTEAFF.